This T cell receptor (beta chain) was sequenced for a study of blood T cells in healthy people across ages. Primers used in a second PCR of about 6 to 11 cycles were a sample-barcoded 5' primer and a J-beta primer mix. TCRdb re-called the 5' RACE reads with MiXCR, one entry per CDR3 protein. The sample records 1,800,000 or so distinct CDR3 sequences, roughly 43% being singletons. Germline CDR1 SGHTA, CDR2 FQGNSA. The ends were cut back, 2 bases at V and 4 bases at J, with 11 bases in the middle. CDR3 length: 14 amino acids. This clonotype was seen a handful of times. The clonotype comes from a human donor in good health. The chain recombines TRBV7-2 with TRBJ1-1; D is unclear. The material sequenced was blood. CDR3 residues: CASSLLFRITEAFF. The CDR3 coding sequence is TGTGCCAGCAGCTTATTATTTAGGATCACTGAAGCTTTCTTT.